Following are 18 T cell receptor beta chains from one sample sequenced in a study of blood T cell repertoires in COVID-19. Here immunoSEQ multiplex PCR was the method, and the copy in TCRdb shows in-frame clones only, minus some. The repertoire holds hundreds of thousands of clones, with roughly 88% as singletons. Sequenced material: peripheral blood. These receptors originate from a human donor in a cohort sampled during active COVID-19.

The chain couples TRBV4-3 to TRBJ2-7; 9 bases agree with TRBD2. Germline CDR1 LGHNA, CDR2 YSLEER. J gave up 0 bases and V 4 bases, and 4 bases lay outside the gene matches. The CDR3 contains 15 residues. The CDR3: CASSLSGSPSYEQYF. CDR3 DNA: TGCGCCAGCAGCCTTAGCGGGAGTCCCTCCTACGAGCAGTACTTC.

The CDR3 bases are TGTGCCAGCAGCGTAGAATGGGGCCCTGGAAACACCATATATTTT. Its protein product is CASSVEWGPGNTIYF. This chain joins TRBV9 and TRBJ1-3; weak D call: TRBD1 (5 bases). The germline V gene encodes CDR1 SGDLS and CDR2 YYNGEE. V lost 0 bases and J lost 2, with 9 bases in between. The CDR3 has 15 residues.

This clone was detected once. The chain links TRBV19 to TRBJ1-1, with D hard to call. Germline CDR1 is LNHDA and CDR2 is SQIVND (reference sequence). This CDR3 has 12 residues. Trimming removed 8 bases at V and 3 bases at J, with 10 bases between. DNA of the CDR3: TGTGCCAGTGGAGGAGCGGACACTGAAGCTTTCTTT. Translated, it gives CASGGADTEAFF. The complete variable domain, with remaining parts taken from reference TRBV19 and TRBJ1-1, reads DGGITQSPKYLFRKEGQNVTLSCEQNLNHDAMYWYRQDPGQGLRLIYYSQIVNDFQKGDIAEGYSVSREKKESFPLTVTSAQKNPTAFYLCASGGADTEAFFGQGTRLTVV.

J is TRBJ2-7 and V is TRBV9; 11 nucleotides align to TRBD1. The germline V gene encodes CDR1 SGDLS and CDR2 YYNGEE. CDR3 length equals 17 residues. V gave up 4 bases and J gave up 5 bases; unmatched junction bases: 14. The CDR3 coding sequence is TGTGCCAGCAGCCGTTACCAGGGAGGACAGGGGGCCCACGAGCAGTACTTC. Its protein product is CASSRYQGGQGAHEQYF.

V is TRBV10-1 and J is TRBJ1-2; a weak D match, TRBD1 (6 bases). V lost 6 bases and J 3 bases, leaving 11 bases between the germline ends. The CDR3 consists of 13 residues. The germline V gene encodes CDR1 WNHNN and CDR2 SYGVQD (reference sequence). The CDR3 spells CASSRGRDYGYTF. CDR3 sequence (DNA): TGCGCCAGCAGCAGGGGACGGGACTATGGCTACACCTTC.

This chain links TRBV5-8 with TRBJ1-2, with D unresolved. This CDR3 has 12 amino acids. The V and J ends lost 6 bases and 4 bases respectively, with 10 bases between them. Germline V gene sequence: CDR1 SGHTS, CDR2 YDEGEE. The CDR3 DNA is TGTGCCAGCACGCGGCAGTTCTATGGCTACACCTTC. This encodes CASTRQFYGYTF.

The chain links TRBV3-1 (or the pseudogene TRBV3-2) to TRBJ1-6, with TRBD1 matching 9 bases. CDR3 length: 15 amino acids. With 5 bases clipped from V and 6 bases from J, the junction kept 5 bases outside the gene matches. Germline V gene data show CDR1 as LGHDT and CDR2 as YNNKEL (reference sequence). The CDR3 DNA is TGTGCCAGCAGCGCGGGACAGGGAGCTAATTCACCCCTCCACTTT. This gives the protein CASSAGQGANSPLHF.

This chain uses TRBV9 with TRBJ2-7, with TRBD1 as a possible D gene (5 bases). CDR3 length equals 14 residues. Germline CDR1 SGDLS, CDR2 YYNGEE. The V gene lost 0 bases and the J gene lost 1 base, with 8 bases spanning the gap. This CDR3 reads CASSVEGYSYEQYF. CDR3 DNA sequence: TGTGCCAGCAGCGTAGAGGGGTATTCCTACGAGCAGTACTTC.

This rearrangement joins TRBV7-9 to TRBJ1-2; 7 positions match TRBD1. This CDR3 contains 14 residues. Germline loops: CDR1 SEHNR, CDR2 FQNEAQ (reference sequence). The V segment lost 5 bases and the J segment 1 base; nucleotides outside the gene matches: 4. The CDR3 bases are TGTGCCAGCAGCCAGGACAGGTATAACTATGGCTACACCTTC. Encoded protein: CASSQDRYNYGYTF.

The V gene is TRBV18, the J gene TRBJ2-5; 12 positions match TRBD2. This CDR3 is built from 14 residues. Germline V gives CDR1 KGHSH, CDR2 LQKENI. Unmatched junction bases numbered 1, after V lost 4 bases and J lost 4 bases. CDR3 sequence: CASSQLAGGETQYF. The DNA of the CDR3 is TGTGCCAGCTCACAACTAGCGGGAGGAGAGACCCAGTACTTC. The full variable domain, rest sourced from reference TRBV18 and TRBJ2-5, is NAGVMQNPRHLVRRRGQEARLRCSPMKGHSHVYWYRQLPEEGLKFMVYLQKENIIDESGMPKERFSAEFPKEGPSILRIQQVVRGDSAAYFCASSQLAGGETQYFGPGTRLLVL.

The chain recombines TRBV7-9 with TRBJ2-7; D gene unclear. V was pared by 1 base and J by 7 bases, with 8 bases between. Germline V CDR1 and CDR2: SEHNR, FQNEAQ (reference sequence). This CDR3 is 12 amino acids long. Here the CDR3 reads CASSLEAREQYF. The CDR3 DNA is TGTGCCAGCAGCTTAGAGGCGAGGGAGCAGTACTTC.

Of note for this clone: The same CDR3 arises from other DNA sequences in this sample as well. The chain links TRBV3-1 (or the pseudogene TRBV3-2) to TRBJ1-6; D is perhaps TRBD1 (5 bases). The CDR3 runs 13 residues. Germline V gives CDR1 LGHDT, CDR2 YNNKEL (reference sequence). The ends were cut back, 1 base at V and 8 bases at J, with 6 bases in the middle. The CDR3 DNA sequence: TGTGCCAGCAGCCAAGGGGGGGATTCACCCCTCCACTTT. Protein: CASSQGGDSPLHF.

This clone has only one observation. The chain has TRBV4-3 and TRBJ2-3; 9 bases fit TRBD1. Germline values: CDR1 LGHNA, CDR2 YSLEER. There are 15 residues in the CDR3. Germline trimming cut 3 bases from V and 4 bases from J; bases unmatched to any gene: 5. The CDR3 bases are TGCGCCAGCAGCCAGTGGGACAGGGAAGCAGATACGCAGTATTTT. It yields the protein CASSQWDREADTQYF.

J is TRBJ1-5 and V is TRBV7-2; D remains ambiguous. Germline V gene data show CDR1 as SGHTA and CDR2 as FQGNSA. The ends were cut back, 0 bases at V and 1 base at J, with 13 bases in the middle. CDR3 length: 17 amino acids. The CDR3 region is CASSLAAGPRSNQPQHF. In DNA, the CDR3 is TGTGCCAGCAGCTTAGCGGCGGGCCCGCGGAGCAATCAGCCCCAGCATTTT. The variable domain in full, completed from reference TRBV7-2 and TRBJ1-5, reads GAGVSQSPSNKVTEKGKDVELRCDPISGHTALYWYRQSLGQGLEFLIYFQGNSAPDKSGLPSDRFSAERTGGSVSTLTIQRTQQEDSAVYLCASSLAAGPRSNQPQHFGDGTRLSIL.

This chain joins TRBV7-2 and TRBJ2-7; D is possibly TRBD2 (7 bases). Germline V gene sequence: CDR1 SGHTA, CDR2 FQGNSA. CDR3 length: 14 amino acids. V lost 3 bases and J lost 3, with 12 bases in between. The CDR3 DNA is TGTGCCAGCAGCTTGGGAGGGGGGGGCTACGAGCAGTACTTC. This sequence encodes CASSLGGGGYEQYF.

This clone was recorded once. This rearrangement joins TRBV5-1 to TRBJ1-5, with TRBD1 as a possible D gene (5 bases). CDR1 is SGHRS and CDR2 is YFSETQ in the germline V gene. The CDR3 consists of 16 residues. V lost 1 base and J lost 7, with 18 bases in between. As DNA, the CDR3 is TGCGCCAGCAGCTTGTCGGGCAGGGAGGTGAAACAGCCCCAGCATTTT. Translated: CASSLSGREVKQPQHF.

V usage is TRBV28 and J usage is TRBJ1-1; no definite D call. Germline CDR1 and CDR2: MDHEN and SYDVKM. The V and J ends lost 3 bases and 2 bases respectively, with 13 bases between them. CDR3 length equals 15 residues. The CDR3 is CASSFPVEANTEAFF. CDR3 nucleotide sequence: TGTGCCAGCAGTTTTCCGGTAGAGGCTAACACTGAAGCTTTCTTT.

This clone came up a few times. This chain uses TRBV5-4 with TRBJ1-1, with D tentatively TRBD1 (6 bases). In germline, CDR1 is SGHNT, CDR2 YYREEE (reference sequence). This CDR3 is built from 15 residues. V lost 3 bases, J lost 2 bases, and 14 bases lay in between. Written as DNA, the CDR3 is TGTGCCAGCAGCTCCACAGGGACCCGCAACACTGAAGCTTTCTTT. The encoded protein is CASSSTGTRNTEAFF.